Sequencing of this T cell receptor beta chain was carried out in a study of cytomegalovirus exposure and HLA in healthy donors (dated by TCRdb to about 2017). Describing the broader study: According to a later analysis, one platform produced both the 120 validation repertoires and the 620 or so repertoires of the first cohort. The aim of the study was to test whether cataloging public T cell receptors could identify signatures of past pathogen exposure. A separate validation cohort of about 110 different subjects was used in addition to the 666-subject first cohort. To predict cytomegalovirus infection status, the study combined high-throughput TCR immunosequencing, statistical association of individual TCRs with disease status, and machine learning. General findings and caveats noted by the study authors: Cytomegalovirus status was reported to be diagnosed by the classifier with high specificity and sensitivity in both the original and validation cohorts. The authors suggested that the approach could potentially be extended to other disease states and immunological phenotypes. Most TCR sequences were seen in very few donors, while some public TCRs were found in many individuals. The study listed approximately 160 TCR beta chains as associated with cytomegalovirus. A later analysis had no HLA typing for the validation cohort, so co-occurrence there was scored across all 110 or so repertoires. A later analysis found that TCRs clustered in the first cohort also tended to co-occur in the 120 validation repertoires, with more than 90% of cluster scores above 0. A few of the identified cytomegalovirus-associated TCR beta chains were confirmed in vitro to be specific for cytomegalovirus antigens.

The protocol used for the library was the immunoSEQ multiplex PCR assay. Per the source publication's procedure: A statistical classification framework was built to diagnose cytomegalovirus status from the catalog of TCR beta chain sequences. This immuneACCESS table, as held by TCRdb, lists in-frame sequences with V and J called but not all clones. Of the missing ones, under half trace to an unresolved V gene in checked studies; the others have no known cause. The DNA gave D and trimming, while V, J and clone size come from that table. In all, the sample holds around 230,000 clones, and approximately 84% of those were seen once. The top ten constitute less than 1.5% of the sample. Donors formed part of the validation cohort, which comprised some 120 subjects and was distinct from the first cohort of 690 or so subjects. On this clone itself: Its antigen has not been determined. Qualities for individual bases were not recorded, and no much larger clone is one base off.

Trimming accounts for 4 bases at V and 1 base at J, while the number of junction bases matched to no gene is 3. CDR1 and CDR2 (MRHNA, SNTAGT) derive from the germline V gene. Taken from cysteine to phenylalanine, the CDR3 has 14 residues. Only the CDR3 portion is preserved as DNA: 42 bases, with reading frame beginning at the first base. The source material was PBMCs. The receptor comes from a woman in her thirties in good health and CMV-seropositive. The rearrangement joined TRBV6-4 to TRBJ2-7; TRBD1 fits 8 bases in the junction. In nucleotide form, the sequence is TGTGCCAGCAGTGCGGACAGGGAATCCTACGAGCAGTACTTC. Translation gives CASSADRESYEQYF.